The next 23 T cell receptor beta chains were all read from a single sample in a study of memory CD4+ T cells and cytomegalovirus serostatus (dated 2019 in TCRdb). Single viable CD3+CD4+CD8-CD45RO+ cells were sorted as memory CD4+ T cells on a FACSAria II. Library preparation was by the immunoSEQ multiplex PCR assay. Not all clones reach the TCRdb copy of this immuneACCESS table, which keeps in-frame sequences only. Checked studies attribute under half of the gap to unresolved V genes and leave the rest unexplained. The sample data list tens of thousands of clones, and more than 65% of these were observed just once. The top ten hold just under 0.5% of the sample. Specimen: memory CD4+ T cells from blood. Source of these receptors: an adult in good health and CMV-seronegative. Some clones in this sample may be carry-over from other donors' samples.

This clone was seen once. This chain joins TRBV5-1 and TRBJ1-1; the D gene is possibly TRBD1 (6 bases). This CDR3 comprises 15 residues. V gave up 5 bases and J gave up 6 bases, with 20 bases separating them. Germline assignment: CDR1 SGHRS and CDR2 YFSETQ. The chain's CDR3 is CASRTATGLGAEAFF. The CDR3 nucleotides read TGCGCCAGCAGAACAGCGACAGGCCTAGGCGCTGAAGCTTTCTTT.

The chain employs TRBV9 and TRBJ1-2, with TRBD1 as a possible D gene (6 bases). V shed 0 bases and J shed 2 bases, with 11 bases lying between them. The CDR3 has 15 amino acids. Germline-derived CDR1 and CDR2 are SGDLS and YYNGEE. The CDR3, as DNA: TGTGCCAGCAGCGTAGAGGGGGTGGTAAACTATGGCTACACCTTC. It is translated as CASSVEGVVNYGYTF.

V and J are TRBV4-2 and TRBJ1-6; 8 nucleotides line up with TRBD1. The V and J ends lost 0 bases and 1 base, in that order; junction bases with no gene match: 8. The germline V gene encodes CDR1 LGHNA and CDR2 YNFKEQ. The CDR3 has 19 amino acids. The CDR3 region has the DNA TGTGCCAGCAGCCAAGATCCACAGGGGGGTAGATCCTATAATTCACCCCTCCACTTT. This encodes CASSQDPQGGRSYNSPLHF.

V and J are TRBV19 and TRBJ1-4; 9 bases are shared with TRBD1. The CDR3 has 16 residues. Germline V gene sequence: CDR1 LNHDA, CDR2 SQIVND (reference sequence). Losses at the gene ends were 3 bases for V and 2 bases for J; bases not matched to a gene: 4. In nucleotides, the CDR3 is TGTGCCAGTAGTATTCGGGGACAGGGTACTAATGAAAAACTGTTTTTT. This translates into CASSIRGQGTNEKLFF. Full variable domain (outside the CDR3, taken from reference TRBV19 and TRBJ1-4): DGGITQSPKYLFRKEGQNVTLSCEQNLNHDAMYWYRQDPGQGLRLIYYSQIVNDFQKGDIAEGYSVSREKKESFPLTVTSAQKNPTAFYLCASSIRGQGTNEKLFFGSGTQLSVL.

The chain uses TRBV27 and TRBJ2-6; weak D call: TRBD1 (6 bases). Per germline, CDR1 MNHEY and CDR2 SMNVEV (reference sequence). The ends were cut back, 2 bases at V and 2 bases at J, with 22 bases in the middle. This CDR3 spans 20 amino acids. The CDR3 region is CASSLRTAPSKGAGANVLTF. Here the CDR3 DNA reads TGTGCCAGCAGTTTAAGGACAGCCCCATCTAAGGGAGCTGGGGCCAACGTCCTGACTTTC.

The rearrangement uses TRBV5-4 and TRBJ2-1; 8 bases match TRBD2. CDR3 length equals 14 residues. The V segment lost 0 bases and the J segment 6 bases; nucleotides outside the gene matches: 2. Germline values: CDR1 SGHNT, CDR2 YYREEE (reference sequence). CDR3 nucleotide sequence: TGTGCCAGCAGCTTGGCGGGGACTAGCAATGAGCAGTTCTTC. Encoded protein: CASSLAGTSNEQFF.

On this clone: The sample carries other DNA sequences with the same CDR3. The chain's CDR3 is CASSPRTSGSLAGELFF. The CDR3 bases are TGTGCCAGCAGCCCTCGGACTAGCGGGAGTTTGGCCGGGGAGCTGTTTTTT. J is TRBJ2-2 and V is TRBV7-2; TRBD2 matches at 13 bases. This CDR3 contains 17 residues. Germline V gene data show CDR1 as SGHTA and CDR2 as FQGNSA. J was trimmed by 6 bases and V by 5 bases; bases with no gene match: 9.

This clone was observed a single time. The CDR3 DNA is TGTGCCAGCAGCTCCGTACAGGGAAATCAGCCCCAGCATTTT. Residues: CASSSVQGNQPQHF. The chain combines TRBV7-9 with TRBJ1-5, with D possibly matching TRBD1 (6 bases). Germline assignment: CDR1 SEHNR and CDR2 FQNEAQ (reference sequence). This CDR3 comprises 14 residues. The V end lost 4 bases, the J end lost 4 bases, and 11 bases lay between the germline ends. Supplemented by reference TRBV7-9 and TRBJ1-5, the full variable domain reads DTGVSQNPRHKITKRGQNVTFRCDPISEHNRLYWYRQTLGQGPEFLTYFQNEAQLEKSRLLSDRFSAERPKGSFSTLEIQRTEQGDSAMYLCASSSVQGNQPQHFGDGTRLSIL.

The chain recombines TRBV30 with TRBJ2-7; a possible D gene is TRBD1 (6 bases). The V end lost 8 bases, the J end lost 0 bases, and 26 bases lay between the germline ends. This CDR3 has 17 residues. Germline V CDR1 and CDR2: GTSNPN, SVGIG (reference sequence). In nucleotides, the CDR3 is TGTGCCGCGGGCGACGGGGACAACTCCCGGAGCTCCTACGAGCAGTACTTC. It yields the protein CAAGDGDNSRSSYEQYF. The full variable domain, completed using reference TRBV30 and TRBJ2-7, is SQTIHQWPATLVQPVGSPLSLECTVEGTSNPNLYWYRQAAGRGLQLLFYSVGIGQISSEVPQNLSASRPQDRQFILSSKKLLLSDSGFYLCAAGDGDNSRSSYEQYFGPGTRLTVT.

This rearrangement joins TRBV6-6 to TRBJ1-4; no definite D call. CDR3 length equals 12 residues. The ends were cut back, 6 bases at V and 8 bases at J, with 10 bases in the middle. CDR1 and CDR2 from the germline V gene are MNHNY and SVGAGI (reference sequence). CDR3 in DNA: TGTGCCAGCAGCCCTGGGAGGGAAAAACTGTTTTTT. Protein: CASSPGREKLFF.

In DNA form, the CDR3 reads TGTGCCAGCAGTTACGGGACAGGGAGGAGCACAGATACGCAGTATTTT. As protein: CASSYGTGRSTDTQYF. V is TRBV6-5 and J is TRBJ2-3; TRBD1 agrees at 9 bases. Germline CDR1 MNHEY, CDR2 SVGAGI. CDR3 length equals 16 residues. Trimming took 2 bases from V and 0 from J; bases not matched to a gene: 3.

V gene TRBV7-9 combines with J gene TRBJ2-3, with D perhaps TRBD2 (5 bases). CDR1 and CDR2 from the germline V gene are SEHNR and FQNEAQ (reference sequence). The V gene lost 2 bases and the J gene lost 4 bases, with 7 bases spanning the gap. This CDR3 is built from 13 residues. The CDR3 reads CASSLTGADTQYF. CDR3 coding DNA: TGTGCCAGCAGCTTAACCGGGGCAGATACGCAGTATTTT.

In DNA form, the CDR3 reads TGCGCCAGCAGCTTGGCTGGCCAACCTGAAGCTTTCTTT. Amino acids: CASSLAGQPEAFF. The V gene is TRBV5-1, the J gene TRBJ1-1; the D is unclear. Per the germline V gene, CDR1 is SGHRS and CDR2 is YFSETQ. The CDR3 sequence is 13 residues long. V was clipped by 0 bases and J by 6 bases, with 9 bases between them.

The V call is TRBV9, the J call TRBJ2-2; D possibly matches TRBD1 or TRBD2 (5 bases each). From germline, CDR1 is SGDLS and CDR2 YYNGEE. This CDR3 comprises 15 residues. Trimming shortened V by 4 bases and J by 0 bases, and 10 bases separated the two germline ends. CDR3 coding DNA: TGTGCCAGCAGCTGGGACGTCACGAACACCGGGGAGCTGTTTTTT. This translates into CASSWDVTNTGELFF.

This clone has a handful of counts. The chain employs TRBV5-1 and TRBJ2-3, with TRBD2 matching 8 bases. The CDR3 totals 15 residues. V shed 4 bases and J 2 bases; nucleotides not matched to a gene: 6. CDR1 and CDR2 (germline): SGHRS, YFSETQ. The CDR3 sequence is CASSPGTSTTDTQYF. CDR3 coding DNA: TGCGCCAGCAGCCCCGGGACTAGTACCACAGATACGCAGTATTTT. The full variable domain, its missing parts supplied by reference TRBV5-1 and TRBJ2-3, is KAGVTQTPRYLIKTRGQQVTLSCSPISGHRSVSWYQQTPGQGLQFLFEYFSETQRNKGNFPGRFSGRQFSNSRSEMNVSTLELGDSALYLCASSPGTSTTDTQYFGPGTRLTVL.

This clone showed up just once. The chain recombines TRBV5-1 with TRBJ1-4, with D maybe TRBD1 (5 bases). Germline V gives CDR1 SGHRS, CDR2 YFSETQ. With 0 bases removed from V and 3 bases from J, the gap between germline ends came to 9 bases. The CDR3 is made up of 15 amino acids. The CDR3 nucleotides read TGCGCCAGCAGCTTGGCCGGGGGTTCTAATGAAAAACTGTTTTTT. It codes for CASSLAGGSNEKLFF.

CDR3 coding DNA: TGTGCCGCTTTACAGAGAGAGAATGAAAAACTGTTTTTT. It is translated as CAALQRENEKLFF. The rearrangement joins TRBV28 to TRBJ1-4; the D is unclear. The CDR3 extends over 13 amino acids. V was shortened by 11 bases and J by 5 bases, with 15 bases between the two germline ends. Germline V gene sequence: CDR1 MDHEN, CDR2 SYDVKM.

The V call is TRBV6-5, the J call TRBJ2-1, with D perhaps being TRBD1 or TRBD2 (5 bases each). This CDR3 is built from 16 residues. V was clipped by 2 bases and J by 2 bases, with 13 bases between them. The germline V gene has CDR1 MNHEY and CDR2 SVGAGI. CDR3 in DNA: TGTGCCAGCAGTTACCCTAGGGACCCCACCTACAATGAGCAGTTCTTC. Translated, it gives CASSYPRDPTYNEQFF.

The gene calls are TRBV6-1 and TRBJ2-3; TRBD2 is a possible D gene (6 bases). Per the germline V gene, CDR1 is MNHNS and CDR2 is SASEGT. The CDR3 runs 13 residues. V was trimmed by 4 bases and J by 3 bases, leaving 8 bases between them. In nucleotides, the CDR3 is TGTGCCAGCAGTGGCCGGGGGACAGATACGCAGTATTTT. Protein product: CASSGRGTDTQYF.

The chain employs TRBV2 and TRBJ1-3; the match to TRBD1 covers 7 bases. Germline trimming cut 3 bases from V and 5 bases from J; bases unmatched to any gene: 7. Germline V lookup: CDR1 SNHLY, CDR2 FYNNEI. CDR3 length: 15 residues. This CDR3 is CASSDLQGRRNTIYF. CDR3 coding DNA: TGTGCCAGCAGTGACCTACAGGGGAGGCGAAACACCATATATTTT.

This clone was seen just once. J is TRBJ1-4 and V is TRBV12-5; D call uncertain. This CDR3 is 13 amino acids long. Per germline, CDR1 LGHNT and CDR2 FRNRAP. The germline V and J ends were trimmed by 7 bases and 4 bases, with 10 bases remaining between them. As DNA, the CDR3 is TGTGCTAGTGACCTAGGGTTTAATGAAAAACTGTTTTTT. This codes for CASDLGFNEKLFF.

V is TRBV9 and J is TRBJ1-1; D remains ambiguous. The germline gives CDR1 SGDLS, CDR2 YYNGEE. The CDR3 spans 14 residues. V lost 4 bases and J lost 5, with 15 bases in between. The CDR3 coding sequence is TGTGCCAGCAGCCCGGGCCTCGGAGCAACTGAAGCTTTCTTT. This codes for CASSPGLGATEAFF.

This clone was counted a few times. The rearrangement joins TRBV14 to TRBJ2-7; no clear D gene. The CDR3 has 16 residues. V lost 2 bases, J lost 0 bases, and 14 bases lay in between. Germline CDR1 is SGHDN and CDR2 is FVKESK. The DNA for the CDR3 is TGTGCCAGCAGCCAACCCGGGTCCGGTTCCTCCTACGAGCAGTACTTC. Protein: CASSQPGSGSSYEQYF.